This T cell receptor (beta chain) comes out of a study of cytomegalovirus exposure and HLA in healthy donors. Measured with immunoSEQ multiplex PCR; TCRdb has only the in-frame clones, and not every one. The table has 150,000 to 200,000 clones, approximately 96% seen once; the top ten hold about 0.89%. CDR3 size: 14 residues. Germline CDR1 SNHLY, CDR2 FYNNEI. V was shortened by 6 bases and J by 4 bases, with 16 bases between the two germline ends. This rearrangement joins TRBV2 to TRBJ2-7; TRBD2 is a possible D gene (7 bases). The clonotype was recovered from a woman between 18 and 29 years old in good health and CMV-seronegative. The sequencing input was PBMCs. The CDR3 region has the DNA TGTGCCAGCAGGGTAGGGGGGGGACGGTACGAGCAGTACTTC. It specifies CASRVGGGRYEQYF.